The 23 T cell receptor beta chains reported below all come from one sample, sequenced in a study of T cell repertoires in cytomegalovirus infection. From the reads, TCRdb called clonotypes with MiXCR, one entry per CDR3 protein. Seen here are around 530,000 distinct CDR3 sequences, about 30% observed once, and the top ten hold less than 15%. Sequencing used PBMCs. Receptors originate from a human donor in good health (CMV status not recorded). Some clones in this sample may be carry-over from other donors' samples.

The V gene is TRBV5-6, the J gene TRBJ1-5; perhaps TRBD1 as D (6 bases). CDR3 length equals 17 residues. V was shortened by 0 bases and J by 2 bases, with 15 bases between the two germline ends. CDR1 and CDR2 from the germline V gene are SGHDT and YYEEEE. The CDR3 DNA is TGTGCCAGCAGCTTGGCAGGGGCAGGGTGGGGCAATCAGCCCCAGCATTTT. Protein: CASSLAGAGWGNQPQHF.

This clonotype was recorded once. The chain has TRBV9 and TRBJ2-1; 8 bases are a match to TRBD2. The CDR3 consists of 17 residues. The J segment lost 2 bases and the V segment lost 0 bases, leaving 7 bases of the junction unmatched. Germline loops: CDR1 SGDLS, CDR2 YYNGEE. The CDR3 region is CASSVGGTSSPYNEQFF. The CDR3 coding sequence is TGTGCCAGCAGCGTAGGGGGGACTAGTTCGCCCTACAATGAGCAGTTCTTC.

The genes are TRBV7-6 and TRBJ1-6; D not certain. V was pared by 3 bases and J by 6 bases, with 9 bases between. From germline, CDR1 is SGHVS and CDR2 FNYEAQ. This CDR3 region has 14 residues. The CDR3 sequence: CASSLMNSNSPLHF. The DNA for the CDR3 is TGTGCCAGCAGCTTGATGAATTCTAATTCACCCCTCCACTTT.

This clonotype was picked up a small number of times. The rearrangement joins TRBV6-2 or TRBV6-3 to TRBJ2-7; D is possibly TRBD1 or TRBD2 (5 bases each). Germline V gene sequence: CDR1 MNHEY, CDR2 SVGEGT. The CDR3 loop spans 15 amino acids. Trimming shortened V by 4 bases and J by 1 base, and 14 bases separated the two germline ends. The CDR3 DNA follows: TGTGCCAGCAGTTCATTGTGGGACCTTTCCTACGAGCAGTACTTC. Amino acids: CASSSLWDLSYEQYF.

This chain joins TRBV7-9 and TRBJ1-2; D is ambiguous. This CDR3 spans 16 amino acids. Germline V lookup: CDR1 SEHNR, CDR2 FQNEAQ (reference sequence). Trimming shortened V by 0 bases and J by 0 bases, and 11 bases separated the two germline ends. DNA of the CDR3: TGTGCCAGCAGCTTAGCGCTAGAAGCTTCTAACTATGGCTACACCTTC. Protein: CASSLALEASNYGYTF.

The rearrangement joins TRBV4-1 to TRBJ2-7, with TRBD1 identical over 8 bases. CDR3 length equals 15 residues. V lost 6 bases, J lost 6 bases, and 13 bases stayed unmatched. CDR1 and CDR2 (germline): MGHRA, YSYEKL. CDR3 in amino acids: CASSPPGQAHREQYF. The CDR3 DNA reads as TGCGCCAGCAGTCCACCGGGACAGGCTCACCGCGAGCAGTACTTC.

This clonotype has only a few counts. The chain joins TRBV28 to TRBJ2-1, with D perhaps given as TRBD1 or TRBD2 (5 bases each). V dropped 7 bases and J dropped 10 bases, with 20 bases sitting between them. The CDR3 spans 14 residues. Germline V CDR1 and CDR2: MDHEN, SYDVKM. The CDR3: CASTQGPWGGEQFF. The CDR3 region has the DNA TGTGCCAGCACCCAGGGACCCTGGGGTGGAGAGCAGTTCTTC.

There are many counts of this clonotype. V usage is TRBV12-3 or TRBV12-4 and J usage is TRBJ1-2, with D unresolved. V was cut by 2 bases and J by 2 bases, with 6 bases left in between. The length of the CDR3 is 13 residues. The CDR3 DNA reads TGTGCCAGCAGTTTAATGGGGAACTATGGCTACACCTTC. It codes for CASSLMGNYGYTF.

In this sample, this clonotype turned up a few times. The V and J genes are TRBV5-6 and TRBJ1-4; weak D call: TRBD1 (5 bases). V lost 5 bases and J lost 0, with 14 bases in between. The CDR3 sequence is 16 residues long. The V gene's germline CDR1 is SGHDT and CDR2 YYEEEE. CDR3: CASSDGTAATNEKLFF. The CDR3 bases are TGTGCCAGCAGTGATGGGACCGCTGCAACTAATGAAAAACTGTTTTTT.

The J gene is TRBJ1-4, the V gene TRBV20-1; D is unresolved. The CDR3 loop spans 13 amino acids. V shed 3 bases and J shed 8 bases, with 13 bases lying between them. Germline CDR1 is DFQATT and CDR2 is SNEGSKA (reference sequence). The CDR3 DNA reads as TGCAGTGCTAGCCCATTTCCAAAAGAAAAACTGTTTTTT. It is translated as CSASPFPKEKLFF.

The chain carries TRBV7-2 and TRBJ1-4; 12 nucleotides align to TRBD1. V shed 6 bases and J 7 bases; nucleotides not matched to a gene: 9. The germline V gene has CDR1 SGHTA and CDR2 FQGNSA. CDR3 length equals 16 residues. The CDR3 here is CASSKGQGAPGEKLFF. The DNA of the CDR3 is TGTGCCAGCAGTAAGGGACAGGGGGCGCCAGGTGAAAAACTGTTTTTT.

The chain uses TRBV7-6 and TRBJ1-5; D unresolved. The V end lost 2 bases, the J end lost 7 bases, and 18 bases lay between the germline ends. Germline lookup yields CDR1 SGHVS and CDR2 FNYEAQ. The CDR3 sequence is 16 residues long. As DNA, the CDR3 is TGTGCCAGCAGCTTAAACGCCTACGAGGAACAGCAGCCCCAGCATTTT. It translates to CASSLNAYEEQQPQHF.

This clonotype came up a few times. This rearrangement joins TRBV2 to TRBJ2-3, with 8 bases lining up with TRBD2. This CDR3 region has 15 residues. With V trimmed by 6 bases and J by 2 bases, 7 bases remained unmatched. CDR1 and CDR2 from the germline V gene are SNHLY and FYNNEI. CDR3 sequence: CASRPTSDTTDTQYF. CDR3 coding DNA: TGTGCCAGCAGGCCGACTAGCGACACCACAGATACGCAGTATTTT.

The V gene is TRBV29-1, the J gene TRBJ2-7; D is possibly TRBD2 (7 bases). V lost 4 bases and J lost 1, with 11 bases in between. Per the germline V gene, CDR1 is SQVTM and CDR2 is ANQGSEA. The CDR3 runs 13 residues. CDR3 nucleotide sequence: TGCAGCGTTGGGCGGGGGCTATCCTACGAGCAGTACTTC. It specifies CSVGRGLSYEQYF.

This clonotype was observed many times. The chain recombines TRBV7-8 with TRBJ2-5; 7 positions agree with TRBD1. The J segment lost 3 bases and the V segment lost 1 base, leaving 11 bases of the junction unmatched. Germline assignment: CDR1 SGHVS and CDR2 FQNEAQ. CDR3 length: 17 residues. CDR3 sequence: CASSLEGETGLEETQYF. In nucleotides, the CDR3 is TGTGCCAGCAGCTTAGAAGGGGAGACAGGGCTGGAAGAGACCCAGTACTTC.

This clonotype was seen ten or more times. The J gene is TRBJ2-7, the V gene TRBV7-2; 8 bases are shared with TRBD2. Germline V CDR1 and CDR2: SGHTA, FQGNSA. CDR3 size: 15 residues. V was pared by 5 bases and J by 3 bases, with 9 bases of the junction left unmatched. The CDR3 loop is CASSPGTRVGYEQYV. For the CDR3, the DNA is TGTGCCAGCAGCCCCGGGACTAGAGTAGGCTACGAGCAGTACGTC.

V is TRBV20-1 and J is TRBJ2-5; the D gene is possibly TRBD1 (8 bases). The CDR3 sequence is 14 residues long. CDR1 and CDR2 from the germline V gene are DFQATT and SNEGSKA (reference sequence). The germline V and J ends were trimmed by 5 bases and 5 bases, with 18 bases remaining between them. CDR3 DNA: TGCAGTGCTCCCAGACAGGGGAGGGGCGAGACCCAGTACTTC. Its protein is CSAPRQGRGETQYF.

Only a few counts were recorded for this clonotype. The chain couples TRBV18 to TRBJ2-1; no clear D. Germline assignment: CDR1 KGHSH and CDR2 LQKENI. The ends were cut back, 0 bases at V and 0 bases at J, with 9 bases in the middle. The CDR3 is 16 amino acids. The CDR3 here is CASSPPGRSSYNEQFF. The DNA for the CDR3 is TGTGCCAGCTCACCACCGGGTAGGAGCTCCTACAATGAGCAGTTCTTC.

At least ten counts were recorded for this clonotype. J is TRBJ1-2 and V is TRBV2, with D maybe TRBD1 (5 bases). CDR1 is SNHLY and CDR2 is FYNNEI in the germline V gene. The CDR3 is made up of 12 amino acids. The V end was cut by 1 base, the J end by 11 bases, with 11 bases between. In nucleotides, the CDR3 is TGTGCCAGCAGTGAAGTGGGGCCGCAGTACACCTTC. Translation: CASSEVGPQYTF.

V usage is TRBV11-3 and J usage is TRBJ2-3; D tentatively fits TRBD1 or TRBD2 (5 bases each). This CDR3 has 16 residues. Germline V lookup: CDR1 SGHNT, CDR2 YENEEA. Trimming stripped 5 bases from V and 3 bases from J, with 18 bases between. CDR3 sequence reads: CASSPYSVGDTDTQYF. Written as DNA, the CDR3 is TGTGCCAGCAGCCCCTATAGCGTGGGGGATACAGATACGCAGTATTTT.

In its sample, this clonotype was seen many times. The chain combines TRBV7-2 with TRBJ1-4, with D tentatively TRBD1 (5 bases). Trimming pared 5 bases from V and 8 bases from J, leaving 9 bases between. The CDR3 covers 12 residues. Germline-derived CDR1 and CDR2 are SGHTA and FQGNSA. For the CDR3, the DNA is TGTGCCAGCAGCAGGTGGGGGGAAAAACTGTTTTTT. This gives the protein CASSRWGEKLFF.

In its sample, this clonotype was seen a few times. This chain uses TRBV12-3 or TRBV12-4 with TRBJ1-1; D not resolved. V lost 6 bases to trimming and J lost 1 base, with 12 bases between them. This CDR3 comprises 14 residues. This CDR3 is CASSTMAGNTEAFF. The CDR3 DNA sequence: TGTGCCAGCAGCACTATGGCAGGGAACACTGAAGCTTTCTTT.

The J gene is TRBJ2-2, the V gene TRBV7-2; possibly TRBD2 for D (5 bases). The CDR3 totals 15 residues. The V and J ends lost 1 base and 5 bases respectively, with 11 bases between them. CDR1 SGHTA and CDR2 FQGNSA come from the germline V gene. CDR3 sequence (DNA): TGTGCCAGCAGCTTAGTGGGAGCCGGGACCGGGGAGCTGTTTTTT. Encoded protein: CASSLVGAGTGELFF.